This TCR beta chain was retrieved from a study of blood T cell repertoires in COVID-19. This CDR3 has 14 residues. J was trimmed by 0 bases and V by 6 bases; bases with no gene match: 4. CDR1 is ENHRY and CDR2 is SYGVKD in the germline V gene. Produced via immunoSEQ multiplex PCR; TCRdb's table is partial and in-frame only. The sample carries nearly 200,000 clones, 70% to 90% recorded once. Sequenced: peripheral blood. V gene TRBV10-3 combines with J gene TRBJ1-1; 7 nucleotides line up with TRBD1. The TCR sequence derives from a woman aged 70-85 years with acute or convalescent COVID-19. The CDR3 DNA is TGTGCCATCAGCTCGACAGGGTTGAACACTGAAGCTTTCTTT. Protein: CAISSTGLNTEAFF.